The clone carrying this TCR beta chain was seen ten or more times. Its antigen is unidentified. The sample originates from a study of beta chain features in type 1 diabetes. Sequenced material consisted of expressed TCRB transcripts (all of the isolated RNA was reverse transcribed). TCRdb keeps only in-frame clones here, not all; method: immunoSEQ multiplex PCR. Seen here are some 370,000 clones, over 9% observed once, and the top ten hold around 0.66%. Findings and limits, study-wide: Type 1 diabetes patients showed a moderate but significant shortening of TCRB CDR3s in all four CD4+ subsets.

This CDR3 has 14 amino acids. The trim removed 0 bases at V and 6 bases at J, leaving 0 bases unmatched. The germline CDR1 and CDR2 sequences are SEHNR and FQNEAQ (reference sequence). This TCR came from a young man with type 1 diabetes. The chain recombines TRBV7-9 with TRBJ2-1, with 9 bases fitting TRBD1. The sample was central memory CD4+ T cells from blood. The CDR3 loop is CASSLATGGNEQFF. The CDR3 DNA reads as TGTGCCAGCAGCTTAGCGACAGGGGGCAATGAGCAGTTCTTC.